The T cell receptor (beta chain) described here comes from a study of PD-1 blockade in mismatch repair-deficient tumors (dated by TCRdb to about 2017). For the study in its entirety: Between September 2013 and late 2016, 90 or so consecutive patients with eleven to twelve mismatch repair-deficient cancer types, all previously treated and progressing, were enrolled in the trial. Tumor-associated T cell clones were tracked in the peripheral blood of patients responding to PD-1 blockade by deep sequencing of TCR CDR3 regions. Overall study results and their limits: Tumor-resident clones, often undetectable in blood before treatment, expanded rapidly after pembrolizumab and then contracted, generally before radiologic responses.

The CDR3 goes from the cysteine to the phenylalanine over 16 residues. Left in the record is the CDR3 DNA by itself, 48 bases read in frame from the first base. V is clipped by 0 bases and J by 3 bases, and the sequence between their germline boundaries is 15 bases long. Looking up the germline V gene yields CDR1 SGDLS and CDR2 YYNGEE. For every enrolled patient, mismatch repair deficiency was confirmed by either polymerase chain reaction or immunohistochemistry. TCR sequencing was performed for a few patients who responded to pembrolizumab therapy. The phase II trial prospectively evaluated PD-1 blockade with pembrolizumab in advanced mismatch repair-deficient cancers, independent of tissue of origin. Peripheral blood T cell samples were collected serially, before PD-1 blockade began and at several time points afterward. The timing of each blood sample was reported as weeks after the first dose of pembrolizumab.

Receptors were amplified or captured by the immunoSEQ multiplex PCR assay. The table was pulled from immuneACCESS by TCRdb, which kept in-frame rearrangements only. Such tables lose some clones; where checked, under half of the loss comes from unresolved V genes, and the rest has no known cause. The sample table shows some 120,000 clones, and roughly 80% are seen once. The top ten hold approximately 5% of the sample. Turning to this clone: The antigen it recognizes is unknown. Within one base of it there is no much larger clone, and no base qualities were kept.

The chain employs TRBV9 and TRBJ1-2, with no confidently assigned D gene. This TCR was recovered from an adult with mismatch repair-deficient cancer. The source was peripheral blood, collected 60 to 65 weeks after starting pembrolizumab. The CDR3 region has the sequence CASSVGYGNGDYGYTF. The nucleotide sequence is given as TGTGCCAGCAGCGTAGGTTATGGTAACGGAGACTATGGCTACACCTTC.